This T cell receptor (beta chain) was observed in a study of human T cells and chemical hapten exposure. Time point: patch test 3, about 24 weeks after DPC sensitization. Treatment indicated: therapeutic diphenylcyclopropenone sensitization with weekly scalp DPC. This clonotype was recorded a few times. Each CDR3 protein is one row after TCRdb ran MiXCR on the RACE reads. The sample yields more than 95,000 distinct CDR3 sequences, 25% to 35% seen once. V dropped 3 bases and J dropped 4 bases, with 16 bases sitting between them. The germline V gene has CDR1 DFQATT and CDR2 SNEGSKA (reference sequence). The CDR3 sequence is 15 residues long.

The TCR comes from a man aged 35-49 years with alopecia areata. Some clones in this sample may be carry-over from other donors' samples. Sample: whole blood, taken in connection with sensitization to the hapten diphenylcyclopropenone (DPC). The chain carries TRBV20-1 and TRBJ1-5; no reliable D call. The CDR3 coding sequence is TGCAGTGCTAGCCTGGATGGGTGGGCGAATCAGCCCCAGCATTTT. Residues: CSASLDGWANQPQHF.